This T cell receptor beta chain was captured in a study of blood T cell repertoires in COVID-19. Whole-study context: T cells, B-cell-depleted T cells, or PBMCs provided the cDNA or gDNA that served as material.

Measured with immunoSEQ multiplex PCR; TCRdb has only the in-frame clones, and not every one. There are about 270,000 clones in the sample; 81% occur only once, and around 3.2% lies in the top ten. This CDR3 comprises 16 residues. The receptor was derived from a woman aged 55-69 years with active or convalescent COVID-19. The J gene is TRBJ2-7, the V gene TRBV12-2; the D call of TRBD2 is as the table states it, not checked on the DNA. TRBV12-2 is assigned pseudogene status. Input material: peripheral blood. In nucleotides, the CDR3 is TGTGCAAGTCGCTTAGAAGCGGGGGGGAATCGCTACGAGCAGTACTTC. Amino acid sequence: CASRLEAGGNRYEQYF.